These 26 T cell receptor beta chains came from one sample sequenced in a study of T cell responses to AZD1222 COVID-19 vaccine. Clones were read by immunoSEQ multiplex PCR, and TCRdb kept only the in-frame ones, dropping some. The sample carries 130,000 to 150,000 clones, roughly 87% recorded once. The sample was peripheral blood, taken 28 days after the second AZD1222 dose. These receptors were collected from an adult who received the AZD1222 COVID-19 vaccine.

The chain joins TRBV11-2 to TRBJ1-2; D unresolved. CDR1 is SGHAT and CDR2 is FQNNGV in the germline V gene. Trimming took off 2 bases at V and 0 bases at J, with 7 bases between the two ends. The CDR3 has 14 residues. The CDR3 protein is CASSLQASNYGYTF. The CDR3 nucleotides read TGTGCCAGCAGCTTACAGGCTTCTAACTATGGCTACACCTTC.

This clone was counted between two and nine times. CDR3 sequence (DNA): TGTGCCTGGAGTGTATTTAGCAATCAGCCCCAGCATTTT. Translating gives CAWSVFSNQPQHF. V usage is TRBV30 and J usage is TRBJ1-5; D ambiguous. Germline CDR1 and CDR2: GTSNPN and SVGIG (reference sequence). Trimming removed 0 bases from V and 0 bases from J, with 3 bases in between. The CDR3 contains 13 residues. Based on the CDR3 plus reference TRBV30 and TRBJ1-5, the full variable domain is SQTIHQWPATLVQPVGSPLSLECTVEGTSNPNLYWYRQAAGRGLQLLFYSVGIGQISSEVPQNLSASRPQDRQFILSSKKLLLSDSGFYLCAWSVFSNQPQHFGDGTRLSIL.

V gene TRBV9 combines with J gene TRBJ1-1; 7 positions match TRBD1. V gave up 6 bases and J gave up 7 bases; unmatched junction bases: 6. This CDR3 is built from 12 residues. The V gene's germline CDR1 is SGDLS and CDR2 YYNGEE. As DNA, the CDR3 is TGTGCCAGCACCTCTCGACAGGGTGAAGCTTTCTTT. It is translated as CASTSRQGEAFF.

The chain carries TRBV7-6 and TRBJ2-5; 8 nucleotides align to TRBD2. This CDR3 region has 15 residues. CDR1 is SGHVS and CDR2 is FNYEAQ in the germline V gene. J lost 3 bases, V lost 2 bases, and 5 bases had no gene match. CDR3 in DNA: TGTGCCAGCAGCTTAACAGCGGGAGTTGAAGAGACCCAGTACTTC. Its translation is CASSLTAGVEETQYF.

The CDR3 DNA sequence: TGTGCCAGCAGTGTACTCGCCCCCAGCGTGGGAGAGACAGATACGCAGTATTTT. Protein: CASSVLAPSVGETDTQYF. The chain is built from TRBV27 and TRBJ2-3, with a weak D call TRBD2 (5 bases). CDR1 is MNHEY and CDR2 is SMNVEV in the germline V gene (reference sequence). V was cut by 5 bases and J by 3 bases, with 24 bases left in between. CDR3 length equals 18 residues.

This chain joins TRBV7-9 and TRBJ2-7, with D perhaps TRBD1 (6 bases). Germline loops: CDR1 SEHNR, CDR2 FQNEAQ (reference sequence). V shed 5 bases and J shed 0 bases, with 14 bases lying between them. This CDR3 is built from 15 residues. CDR3 protein: CASSHGTSSSYEQYF. In nucleotides, the CDR3 is TGTGCCAGCAGCCACGGGACAAGCAGCTCCTACGAGCAGTACTTC.

The genes are TRBV11-2 and TRBJ1-6; D is unclear. Germline V lookup: CDR1 SGHAT, CDR2 FQNNGV. V was trimmed by 1 base and J by 9 bases, leaving 1 base between them. The CDR3 has 11 amino acids. As DNA, the CDR3 is TGTGCCAGCAGCTTAGGTTCACCCCTCCACTTT. This gives the protein CASSLGSPLHF. Filled out from reference TRBV11-2 and TRBJ1-6, the complete variable domain reads EAGVAQSPRYKIIEKRQSVAFWCNPISGHATLYWYQQILGQGPKLLIQFQNNGVVDDSQLPKDRFSAERLKGVDSTLKIQPAKLEDSAVYLCASSLGSPLHFGNGTRLTVT.

This clone was seen only a few times. This sequence joins TRBV7-2 and TRBJ1-1; the D gene is possibly TRBD1 (6 bases). Germline lookup yields CDR1 SGHTA and CDR2 FQGNSA. V was clipped by 5 bases and J by 5 bases, with 12 bases between them. This CDR3 region has 13 residues. The CDR3 sequence is CASSQDRQTEAFF. In nucleotides, the CDR3 is TGTGCCAGCAGCCAAGACAGGCAAACTGAAGCTTTCTTT.

V and J are TRBV5-4 and TRBJ2-3; D is ambiguous. Trimming stripped 0 bases from V and 0 bases from J, with 8 bases between. CDR3 length: 15 amino acids. Germline V CDR1 and CDR2: SGHNT, YYREEE (reference sequence). The CDR3 sequence: CASSLEPTSTDTQYF. CDR3 coding DNA: TGTGCCAGCAGCTTGGAGCCTACTAGCACAGATACGCAGTATTTT.

This clone was found a few times. The chain uses TRBV3-1 (or the pseudogene TRBV3-2) and TRBJ2-5; 7 bases agree with TRBD1. Trimming removed 1 base from V and 0 bases from J; junction bases left unmatched: 2. Germline V gives CDR1 LGHDT, CDR2 YNNKEL (reference sequence). CDR3 size: 15 residues. CDR3 DNA sequence: TGTGCCAGCAGCCAAGGCACAGGGGACCAAGAGACCCAGTACTTC. Its protein is CASSQGTGDQETQYF.

The J gene is TRBJ2-1, the V gene TRBV5-1, with D possibly TRBD1 on 7 matching bases. CDR3 length: 17 residues. The ends were cut back, 4 bases at V and 6 bases at J, with 23 bases in the middle. The V gene's germline CDR1 is SGHRS and CDR2 YFSETQ. CDR3 sequence (DNA): TGCGCCAGCAGCCCGGGAGCACGGACCGGACAGGTCAATGAGCAGTTCTTC. Its protein is CASSPGARTGQVNEQFF.

The V and J genes are TRBV7-2 and TRBJ2-5; perhaps TRBD1 as D (5 bases). V lost 5 bases to trimming and J lost 5 bases, with 24 bases between them. CDR1 is SGHTA and CDR2 is FQGNSA in the germline V gene. The length of the CDR3 is 17 residues. CDR3 in DNA: TGTGCCAGCAGCGCTAACACAGGTATAAGGCGGTGGGAGACCCAGTACTTC. It codes for CASSANTGIRRWETQYF.

The chain is built from TRBV5-8 and TRBJ1-5, with 9 nucleotides matching TRBD1. Germline V gives CDR1 SGHTS, CDR2 YDEGEE. Trimming at V came to 0 bases and at J to 12 bases, leaving 19 bases not matched to a gene. The CDR3 length is 18 residues. CDR3 in DNA: TGTGCCAGCAGCTTGGCCTACTCCGGACAGGGGCCTACGAAATACCAGCATTTT. Translating gives CASSLAYSGQGPTKYQHF.

This chain connects TRBV27 to TRBJ1-1; no reliable D call. V dropped 3 bases and J dropped 12 bases, with 11 bases sitting between them. This CDR3 spans 11 amino acids. Per the germline V gene, CDR1 is MNHEY and CDR2 is SMNVEV (reference sequence). The CDR3 protein is CASSFKGKTFF. The CDR3 bases are TGTGCCAGCAGTTTTAAAGGAAAAACTTTCTTT.

The chain couples TRBV5-1 to TRBJ1-5; D is undetermined. Trimming pared 0 bases from V and 0 bases from J, leaving 7 bases between. Germline loops: CDR1 SGHRS, CDR2 YFSETQ. CDR3 size: 15 residues. CDR3 sequence reads: CASSLGSYSNQPQHF. The DNA of the CDR3 is TGCGCCAGCAGCTTGGGCAGCTATAGCAATCAGCCCCAGCATTTT.

CDR3 in DNA: TGTGCCATCAGTGAGCCCCGGGACTCCTGGTATGGCACAGATACGCAGTATTTT. Translated: CAISEPRDSWYGTDTQYF. V is TRBV10-3 and J is TRBJ2-3; D may be TRBD2 (6 bases). Germline V gene sequence: CDR1 ENHRY, CDR2 SYGVKD. V lost 2 bases and J lost 1, with 19 bases in between. This CDR3 is built from 18 residues.

The J gene is TRBJ2-2, the V gene TRBV10-2; D ambiguous. In germline, CDR1 is WSHSY, CDR2 SAAADI. This CDR3 has 12 amino acids. V was clipped by 9 bases and J by 1 base, with 6 bases between them. CDR3 sequence reads: CASTVNTGELFF. The CDR3 DNA reads TGCGCCAGTACAGTGAACACCGGGGAGCTGTTTTTT.

The rearrangement uses TRBV4-3 and TRBJ2-1; D is undetermined. The CDR3 totals 16 residues. V lost 1 base and J 0 bases, leaving 10 bases between the germline ends. Germline V CDR1 and CDR2: LGHNA, YSLEER. In nucleotides, the CDR3 is TGCGCCAGCAGCCAAGTCGGCGGAAGCTCCTACAATGAGCAGTTCTTC. Encoded protein: CASSQVGGSSYNEQFF.

This chain links TRBV12-5 with TRBJ1-5, with 7 bases identical to TRBD1. V gave up 5 bases and J gave up 6 bases; unmatched junction bases: 7. Per germline, CDR1 LGHNT and CDR2 FRNRAP. The CDR3 is 14 amino acids. CDR3 sequence (DNA): TGTGCTAGTGGTATCAGGGGGTTGGGTCAGCCCCAGCATTTT. Translation: CASGIRGLGQPQHF.

The rearrangement links TRBV3-1 (or the pseudogene TRBV3-2) to TRBJ2-1; 8 bases align to TRBD2. J gave up 6 bases and V 6 bases, and 13 bases lay outside the gene matches. The CDR3 sequence is 16 residues long. The germline CDR1 and CDR2 sequences are LGHDT and YNNKEL (reference sequence). CDR3 DNA sequence: TGTGCCAGCAGTGCCAGTGGCGGGAGGTACCTCAATGAGCAGTTCTTC. The encoded protein is CASSASGGRYLNEQFF.

The chain links TRBV7-3 to TRBJ2-1; D unresolved. The V end lost 1 base, the J end lost 2 bases, and 12 bases lay between the germline ends. CDR1 and CDR2 from the germline V gene are SGHTA and FQGTGA. The CDR3 has 16 residues. CDR3 in DNA: TGTGCCAGCAGCTTAAACCCGAGTCCCACCTACAATGAGCAGTTCTTC. Amino acids: CASSLNPSPTYNEQFF.

This clone was picked up a small number of times. The V gene is TRBV19, the J gene TRBJ2-2, with D unresolved. CDR1 is LNHDA, CDR2 SQIVND, per germline (reference sequence). The ends were cut back, 5 bases at V and 0 bases at J, with 13 bases in the middle. The CDR3 consists of 16 residues. CDR3 sequence: CASSVRWNANTGELFF. The CDR3 DNA sequence: TGTGCCAGTAGTGTACGGTGGAACGCGAACACCGGGGAGCTGTTTTTT.

The rearrangement joins TRBV11-2 to TRBJ2-7; D possibly corresponds to TRBD1 (6 bases). The CDR3 loop spans 14 amino acids. The germline V and J ends were trimmed by 3 bases and 5 bases, with 14 bases remaining between them. CDR1 SGHAT and CDR2 FQNNGV come from the germline V gene. CDR3 sequence reads: CASSLFRDINEQYF. The CDR3 DNA follows: TGTGCCAGCAGCTTGTTCCGGGACATCAACGAGCAGTACTTC.

The V and J genes are TRBV5-6 and TRBJ2-7; 8 bases match TRBD1. Germline trimming cut 4 bases from V and 0 bases from J; bases unmatched to any gene: 6. CDR1 is SGHDT, CDR2 YYEEEE, per germline. The CDR3 sequence is 15 residues long. CDR3 DNA: TGTGCCAGCAGCCCCCGGACAGGGTTCTCCTACGAGCAGTACTTC. As protein: CASSPRTGFSYEQYF. The full variable domain, completed using reference TRBV5-6 and TRBJ2-7, is DAGVTQSPTHLIKTRGQQVTLRCSPKSGHDTVSWYQQALGQGPQFIFQYYEEEERQRGNFPDRFSGHQFPNYSSELNVNALLLGDSALYLCASSPRTGFSYEQYFGPGTRLTVT.

The DNA for the CDR3 is TGTGCCAGCACCCGGCGGGGGGCCTTTGAAGCTTTCTTT. Amino acids: CASTRRGAFEAFF. This chain links TRBV7-9 with TRBJ1-1; weak D call: TRBD1 (6 bases). The V gene's germline CDR1 is SEHNR and CDR2 FQNEAQ (reference sequence). CDR3 length: 13 residues. V lost 7 bases to trimming and J lost 7 bases, with 16 bases between them.

The chain links TRBV2 to TRBJ1-5, with unresolved D. The V and J ends lost 2 bases and 1 base respectively, with 12 bases between them. Germline CDR1 reads SNHLY; CDR2 reads FYNNEI. This CDR3 comprises 16 residues. Here the CDR3 DNA reads TGTGCCAGCAGTGAAAGGGCCGTGCGGAGCAATCAGCCCCAGCATTTT. This codes for CASSERAVRSNQPQHF.